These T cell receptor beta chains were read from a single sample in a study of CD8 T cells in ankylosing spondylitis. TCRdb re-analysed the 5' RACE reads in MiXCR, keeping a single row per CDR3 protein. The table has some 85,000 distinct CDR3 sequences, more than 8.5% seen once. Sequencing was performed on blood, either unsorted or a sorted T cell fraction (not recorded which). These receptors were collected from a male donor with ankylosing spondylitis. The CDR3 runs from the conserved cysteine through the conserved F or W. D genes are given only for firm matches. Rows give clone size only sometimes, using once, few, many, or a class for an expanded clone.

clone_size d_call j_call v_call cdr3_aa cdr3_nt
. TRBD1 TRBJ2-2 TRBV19 CASSIDLRTGTAGELFF TGTGCCAGTAGTATAGATTTGCGGACAGGGACCGCCGGGGAGCTGTTTTTT
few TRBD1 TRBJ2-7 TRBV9 CASSVGFRGTGEYEQYF TGTGCCAGCAGCGTAGGTTTTCGTGGGACAGGGGAATACGAGCAGTACTTC
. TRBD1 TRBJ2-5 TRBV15 CATSRPMTGGERETQYF TGTGCCACCAGCAGACCTATGACAGGGGGCGAAAGAGAGACCCAGTACTTC
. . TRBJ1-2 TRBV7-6 CASSFSVSGINYGYTF TGTGCCAGCAGCTTTAGTGTCTCCGGAATTAACTATGGCTACACCTTC
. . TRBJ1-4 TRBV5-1 CASSFPGDEKLFF TGCGCCAGCAGCTTTCCAGGGGATGAAAAACTGTTTTTT
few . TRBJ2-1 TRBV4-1 CASSQEKGVYNEQFF TGCGCCAGCAGCCAAGAGAAGGGGGTCTACAATGAGCAGTTCTTC
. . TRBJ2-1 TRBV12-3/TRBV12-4 CASRGAWGEPYNEQFF TGTGCCAGCAGGGGAGCCTGGGGGGAGCCCTACAATGAGCAGTTCTTC
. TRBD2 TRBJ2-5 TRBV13 CASSSRLGGSETQYF TGTGCCAGCAGCTCCCGCTTGGGAGGGAGCGAGACCCAGTACTTC
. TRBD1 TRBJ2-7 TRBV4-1 CASSQGGTGPYEQYF TGCGCCAGCAGCCAAGGGGGGACAGGGCCCTACGAGCAGTACTTC
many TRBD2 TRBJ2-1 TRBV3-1 CASSLGLGYNEQFF TGTGCCAGCAGCTTGGGACTAGGGTACAATGAGCAGTTCTTC
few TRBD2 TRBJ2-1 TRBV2 CATLGTSGRGEQFF TGTGCCACCTTGGGAACTAGCGGGAGGGGTGAGCAGTTCTTC
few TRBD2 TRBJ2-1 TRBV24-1 CATSDRLAGGQHEQFF TGTGCCACCAGTGATCGACTAGCGGGAGGGCAACATGAGCAGTTCTTC
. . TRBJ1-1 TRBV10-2 CASAAGNMNTEAFF TGCGCCAGCGCCGCAGGGAACATGAACACTGAAGCTTTCTTT
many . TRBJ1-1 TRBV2 CASSAGQFNTEAFF TGTGCCAGCAGTGCCGGACAGTTTAACACTGAAGCTTTCTTT
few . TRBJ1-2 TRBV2 CASSPTLRGTNYGYTF TGTGCCAGCAGCCCCACTTTAAGGGGGACTAACTATGGCTACACCTTC
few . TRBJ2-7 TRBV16 CASSQSGEQYF TGTGCCAGCAGCCAATCCGGCGAGCAGTACTTC
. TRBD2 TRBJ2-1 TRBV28 CASSKPQGLAGPLSSYKEQFF TGTGCCAGCAGCAAACCGCAAGGACTAGCGGGCCCATTAAGCTCCTACAAAGAGCAGTTCTTC
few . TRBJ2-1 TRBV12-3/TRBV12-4 CASSLVQGLRTGSDEQFF TGTGCCAGCAGTTTAGTCCAGGGACTTCGCACGGGATCGGATGAGCAGTTCTTC
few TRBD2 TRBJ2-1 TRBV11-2 CASSLVFFSGRYNEQFF TGTGCCAGCAGCTTAGTGTTTTTTAGCGGGAGATACAATGAGCAGTTCTTC
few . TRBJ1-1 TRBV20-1 CSASPSDRLYTEAFF TGCAGTGCTAGTCCGTCAGACAGGCTATACACTGAAGCTTTCTTT
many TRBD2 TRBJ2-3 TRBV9 CASSVGASGATDTQYF TGTGCCAGCAGCGTAGGGGCTAGCGGTGCCACAGATACGCAGTATTTT
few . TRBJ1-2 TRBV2 CASSESPGGSGGYTF TGTGCCAGCAGTGAAAGCCCCGGAGGTTCGGGAGGCTACACCTTC
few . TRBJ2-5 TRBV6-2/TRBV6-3 CASSYGSETQYF TGTGCCAGCAGTTACGGGTCAGAGACCCAGTACTTC
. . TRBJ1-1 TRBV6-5 CASSYGPPGTEAFF TGTGCCAGCAGTTACGGACCCCCGGGGACTGAAGCTTTCTTT
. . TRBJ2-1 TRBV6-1 CASSETGSYNEQFF TGTGCCAGCAGTGAAACAGGGTCCTACAATGAGCAGTTCTTC
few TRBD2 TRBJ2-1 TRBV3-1 CASSQTTSGRADRDEQFF TGTGCCAGCAGCCAAACGACTAGCGGGAGGGCCGATAGGGATGAGCAGTTCTTC
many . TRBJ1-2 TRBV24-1 CATSENDRDGYTF TGTGCCACCAGTGAAAATGACCGGGATGGCTACACCTTC
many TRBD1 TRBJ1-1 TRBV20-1 CSALRGLAEAFF TGCAGTGCTCTCAGGGGGTTGGCTGAAGCTTTCTTT
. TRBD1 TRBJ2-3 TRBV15 CATSRAGDRDNTDTQYF TGTGCCACCAGCAGAGCGGGTGACAGGGATAACACAGATACGCAGTATTTT
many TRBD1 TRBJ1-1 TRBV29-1 CSVEKGTGRTEAFF TGCAGCGTTGAAAAGGGGACAGGGCGGACTGAAGCTTTCTTT
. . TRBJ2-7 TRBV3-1 CASSQEGTNDEQYF TGTGCCAGCAGCCAAGAGGGGACCAACGACGAGCAGTACTTC
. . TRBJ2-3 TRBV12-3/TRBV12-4 CASSTTGGDTQYF TGTGCCAGCAGCACGACCGGGGGAGATACGCAGTATTTT
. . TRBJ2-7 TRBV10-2 CASTDSLYEQYF TGCGCCAGCACGGACAGCCTGTACGAGCAGTACTTC
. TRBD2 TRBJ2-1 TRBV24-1 CATSDWSSGINNEQFF TGTGCCACCAGTGACTGGTCGAGCGGGATTAACAATGAGCAGTTCTTC
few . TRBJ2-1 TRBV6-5 CASSYAQRATYNEQFF TGTGCCAGCAGTTACGCCCAGCGGGCGACCTACAATGAGCAGTTCTTC